Each of the 31 T cell receptor beta chains below was sequenced from the same sample in a study of shared clonotypes between healthy human individuals. Some clones are missing from TCRdb's copy, which holds only in-frame ones; the method was immunoSEQ multiplex PCR. The sample lists about 470,000 clones; around 79% were seen once. The sample taken for sequencing was PBMCs. These receptors came from a woman aged 40 to 49 in good health. Some clones in this sample may be carry-over from other donors' samples.

J is TRBJ2-5 and V is TRBV20-1; D not certain. Judging by the DNA end, TRBJ2-7 fits better; the J call may be wrong. The germline V gene has CDR1 DFQATT and CDR2 SNEGSKA (reference sequence). This CDR3 is built from 10 residues. Here the CDR3 reads CSAEAYEQYF. The CDR3, as DNA: TGCAGTGCGGAAGCCTACGAGCAGTACTTC.

The rearrangement uses TRBV11-2 and TRBJ2-7; D remains ambiguous. Trimming took 4 bases from V and 6 from J, leaving 22 bases between them. CDR3 length: 16 amino acids. In germline, CDR1 is SGHAT, CDR2 FQNNGV. The CDR3 region is CASSSPTVGKRFEQYF. The CDR3 nucleotides are TGTGCCAGCAGCTCCCCCACAGTGGGGAAACGGTTCGAGCAGTACTTC.

The chain has TRBV7-2 and TRBJ1-5; 7 bases line up with TRBD1. The CDR3 consists of 18 residues. The trim removed 1 base at V and 4 bases at J, leaving 13 bases unmatched. Germline loops: CDR1 SGHTA, CDR2 FQGNSA. CDR3 loop: CASSLEGLGTEFNQPQHF. Here the CDR3 DNA reads TGTGCCAGCAGCTTAGAGGGTCTTGGGACAGAGTTTAATCAGCCCCAGCATTTT. The full variable domain, in which reference TRBV7-2 and TRBJ1-5 provide the parts outside the CDR3, is GAGVSQSPSNKVTEKGKDVELRCDPISGHTALYWYRQSLGQGLEFLIYFQGNSAPDKSGLPSDRFSAERTGGSVSTLTIQRTQQEDSAVYLCASSLEGLGTEFNQPQHFGDGTRLSIL.

The chain uses TRBV5-4 and TRBJ2-7; 10 nucleotides match TRBD2. J gave up 3 bases and V 0 bases, and 3 bases lay outside the gene matches. The V gene's germline CDR1 is SGHNT and CDR2 YYREEE (reference sequence). This CDR3 spans 15 amino acids. The CDR3 reads CASSLGLAGDYEQYF. In nucleotides, the CDR3 is TGTGCCAGCAGCTTGGGTCTAGCGGGGGACTACGAGCAGTACTTC.

In this sample, this clone turned up once. The V and J genes are TRBV18 and TRBJ1-6; unclear D gene. V dropped 3 bases and J dropped 14 bases, with 11 bases sitting between them. CDR1 is KGHSH, CDR2 LQKENI, per germline. This CDR3 has 12 residues. CDR3 coding DNA: TGTGCCAGCTCACCGGGCCAAGGAGCCCTCCACTTT. Translated: CASSPGQGALHF. Complete variable domain (other parts from reference TRBV18 and TRBJ1-6): NAGVMQNPRHLVRRRGQEARLRCSPMKGHSHVYWYRQLPEEGLKFMVYLQKENIIDESGMPKERFSAEFPKEGPSILRIQQVVRGDSAAYFCASSPGQGALHFGNGTRLTVT.

The J gene is TRBJ1-4, the V gene TRBV11-2; maybe TRBD1 (5 bases). Germline V gene sequence: CDR1 SGHAT, CDR2 FQNNGV. Trimming stripped 0 bases from V and 2 bases from J, with 10 bases between. CDR3 size: 16 residues. The CDR3 DNA sequence: TGTGCCAGCAGCTTAGACAGGGCGGCGACTAATGAAAAACTGTTTTTT. Translated, it gives CASSLDRAATNEKLFF.

The J gene is TRBJ1-1, the V gene TRBV25-1, with no clear D. Looked up from germline, CDR1 is MGHDK and CDR2 is SYGVNS. The CDR3 has 13 amino acids. Trimming shortened V by 8 bases and J by 0 bases, and 10 bases separated the two germline ends. For the CDR3, the DNA is TGTGCCAGCCGTACCGAGGTGAACACTGAAGCTTTCTTT. Translated: CASRTEVNTEAFF.

The chain joins TRBV29-1 to TRBJ2-3, with D possibly being TRBD2 (5 bases). Trimming removed 6 bases from V and 3 bases from J, with 16 bases in between. Germline CDR1 SQVTM, CDR2 ANQGSEA. The CDR3 contains 14 residues. Written as DNA, the CDR3 is TGCAGCGTCGCCGATAGCGTCGGTACAGATACGCAGTATTTT. Encoded protein: CSVADSVGTDTQYF.

Comment on this clone: At the DNA level, this CDR3 is encoded by other sequences in the same sample as well. The chain has TRBV14 and TRBJ2-5; unclear D gene. The CDR3 sequence is 13 residues long. Trimming took 3 bases from V and 7 from J, leaving 12 bases between them. Germline CDR1 SGHDN, CDR2 FVKESK. The CDR3 DNA reads TGTGCCAGCAGCCATGGTGCAAGAGGGACCCAGTACTTC. Translated, it gives CASSHGARGTQYF.

Concerning this clone itself: Other DNA sequences from this sample encode an identical CDR3 as well. The V gene is TRBV28, the J gene TRBJ1-1; a weak D match, TRBD1 (5 bases). Germline V gene data show CDR1 as MDHEN and CDR2 as SYDVKM. The germline V and J ends were trimmed by 2 bases and 4 bases, with 8 bases remaining between them. This CDR3 is built from 13 residues. The CDR3 loop reads CASSLPGRTEAFF. CDR3 DNA sequence: TGTGCCAGCAGTTTACCGGGGCGCACTGAAGCTTTCTTT.

The V and J genes are TRBV21-1 and TRBJ2-7; the DNA was not compared with TRBD1, the D call given in the table. TRBV21-1 is an annotated pseudogene. CDR3 length: 13 amino acids. CDR3: CASPGQCTYEQYF. The CDR3 nucleotides are TGTGCCAGTCCGGGACAGTGCACCTACGAGCAGTACTTC.

This chain uses TRBV19 with TRBJ1-1; a possible D gene is TRBD1 (6 bases). This CDR3 comprises 13 residues. Germline V CDR1 and CDR2: LNHDA, SQIVND (reference sequence). Deletions cut 9 bases from V and 3 bases from J, with 14 bases between. This chain's CDR3 is CASDQGSHTEAFF. The CDR3 DNA reads as TGTGCCAGCGACCAGGGGAGTCACACTGAAGCTTTCTTT. The full variable domain, its missing parts supplied by reference TRBV19 and TRBJ1-1, is DGGITQSPKYLFRKEGQNVTLSCEQNLNHDAMYWYRQDPGQGLRLIYYSQIVNDFQKGDIAEGYSVSREKKESFPLTVTSAQKNPTAFYLCASDQGSHTEAFFGQGTRLTVV.

This rearrangement joins TRBV15 to TRBJ2-5; D tentatively reads TRBD1 or TRBD2 (5 bases each). The V gene lost 0 bases and the J gene lost 1 base, with 9 bases spanning the gap. The germline V gene has CDR1 LNHNV and CDR2 YYDKDF (reference sequence). The CDR3 has 15 amino acids. The DNA of the CDR3 is TGTGCCACCAGCAGAGATCAGGGACCCCAAGAGACCCAGTACTTC. Translated: CATSRDQGPQETQYF.

With regard to this clone: The sample has other DNA sequences that encode this CDR3 too. The chain couples TRBV18 to TRBJ1-2, with a possible D match to TRBD1 (6 bases). The V and J ends lost 3 bases and 1 base respectively, with 6 bases between them. Germline values: CDR1 KGHSH, CDR2 LQKENI. The CDR3 has 13 amino acids. The CDR3 loop is CASSPDSNYGYTF. DNA of the CDR3: TGTGCCAGCTCACCGGACAGTAACTATGGCTACACCTTC. The full variable domain, completed using reference TRBV18 and TRBJ1-2, is NAGVMQNPRHLVRRRGQEARLRCSPMKGHSHVYWYRQLPEEGLKFMVYLQKENIIDESGMPKERFSAEFPKEGPSILRIQQVVRGDSAAYFCASSPDSNYGYTFGSGTRLTVV.

This clone appeared a single time. The V gene is TRBV6-6, the J gene TRBJ2-1; D gene unclear. CDR1 and CDR2 from the germline V gene are MNHNY and SVGAGI (reference sequence). CDR3 length equals 13 residues. Trimming stripped 0 bases from V and 6 bases from J, with 6 bases between. The DNA for the CDR3 is TGTGCCAGCAGTTACTCGATTCTCAATGAGCAGTTCTTC. It yields the protein CASSYSILNEQFF.

With regard to this clone: Other DNA sequences in this specimen translate into the identical CDR3. V usage is TRBV6-1 and J usage is TRBJ2-1, with 10 bases lining up with TRBD2. This CDR3 spans 15 amino acids. The germline V gene has CDR1 MNHNS and CDR2 SASEGT. Unmatched junction bases numbered 1, after V lost 4 bases and J lost 1 base. The CDR3 DNA is TGTGCCAGCAGTGTACTAGCGGGGTCCTACAATGAGCAGTTCTTC. Its protein is CASSVLAGSYNEQFF.

V is TRBV19 and J is TRBJ1-2, with D maybe TRBD1 (5 bases). Trimming shortened V by 5 bases and J by 2 bases, and 21 bases separated the two germline ends. The CDR3 covers 17 residues. Germline V gives CDR1 LNHDA, CDR2 SQIVND (reference sequence). CDR3 region: CASSSSPGFLPNYGYTF. The DNA of the CDR3 is TGTGCCAGTAGTTCCTCGCCAGGGTTCCTACCGAACTATGGCTACACCTTC.

The chain has TRBV30 and TRBJ1-2, with D possibly TRBD1 on 5 matching bases. Trimming left V 0 bases short and J 3 bases short, with 11 bases between. In germline, CDR1 is GTSNPN, CDR2 SVGIG (reference sequence). This CDR3 has 14 residues. For the CDR3, the DNA is TGTGCCTGGAGTGTACGGTCAGGGCACTATGGCTACACCTTC. Translating gives CAWSVRSGHYGYTF.

The V call is TRBV5-8, the J call TRBJ1-6; the D is unclear. The germline V and J ends were trimmed by 4 bases and 10 bases, with 9 bases remaining between them. The CDR3 consists of 12 residues. Germline V gives CDR1 SGHTS, CDR2 YDEGEE. CDR3 in amino acids: CASSTLGSPLHF. The CDR3 nucleotides are TGTGCCAGCAGCACCCTGGGGTCACCCCTCCACTTT.

This clone was seen once. The chain carries TRBV28 and TRBJ1-2, with 11 bases fitting TRBD1. J lost 3 bases, V lost 6 bases, and 9 bases had no gene match. The CDR3 totals 16 residues. Germline-derived CDR1 and CDR2 are MDHEN and SYDVKM. The CDR3 DNA reads as TGTGCCAGCAGGAAGGACAGGGGGCTGTTCGACTATGGCTACACCTTC. Translation: CASRKDRGLFDYGYTF.

The genes are TRBV25-1 and TRBJ2-3, with 11 bases lining up with TRBD2. J gave up 3 bases and V 4 bases, and 0 bases lay outside the gene matches. The CDR3 is made up of 14 amino acids. Germline-derived CDR1 and CDR2 are MGHDK and SYGVNS. The CDR3 region has the DNA TGTGCCAGCAGTGGGACTAGCGGGACAGATACGCAGTATTTT. Encoded protein: CASSGTSGTDTQYF.

This clone has just a few counts. The rearrangement joins TRBV20-1 to TRBJ2-1; D unclear. Looked up from germline, CDR1 is DFQATT and CDR2 is SNEGSKA (reference sequence). Trimming took off 6 bases at V and 10 bases at J, with 13 bases between the two ends. This CDR3 has 11 residues. The CDR3 DNA sequence: TGCAGTGCCGGTAGAGGTTTGGAGCAGTTCTTC. This sequence encodes CSAGRGLEQFF.

A few counts support this clone. This chain links TRBV9 with TRBJ2-1; 15 bases line up with TRBD2. The ends lost 0 bases at V and 7 bases at J; junction bases unmatched: 5. Germline CDR1 is SGDLS and CDR2 is YYNGEE. The CDR3 totals 17 residues. CDR3 region: CASSVESGTSGRNEQFF. CDR3 DNA: TGTGCCAGCAGCGTAGAAAGCGGGACTAGCGGGAGGAATGAGCAGTTCTTC.

The CDR3 loop reads CATSLGGTGEKLFF. DNA of the CDR3: TGTGCCACCAGCCTTGGGGGCACGGGGGAAAAACTGTTTTTT. The chain couples TRBV15 to TRBJ1-4, with a possible D match to TRBD1 (6 bases). Trimming stripped 5 bases from V and 8 bases from J, with 15 bases between. Germline CDR1 and CDR2: LNHNV and YYDKDF (reference sequence). The CDR3 is made up of 14 amino acids. The full variable domain, rest sourced from reference TRBV15 and TRBJ1-4, is DAMVIQNPRYQVTQFGKPVTLSCSQTLNHNVMYWYQQKSSQAPKLLFHYYDKDFNNEADTPDNFQSRRPNTSFCFLDIRSPGLGDTAMYLCATSLGGTGEKLFFGSGTQLSVL.

This chain links TRBV11-2 with TRBJ2-1, with D unclear. The CDR3 length is 16 residues. Trimming cost V 3 bases and J 0 bases, with 12 bases left between them. From germline, CDR1 is SGHAT and CDR2 FQNNGV. CDR3 protein: CASSLTRRSSYNEQFF. CDR3 bases: TGTGCCAGCAGCTTGACCCGGCGGAGCTCCTACAATGAGCAGTTCTTC.

A single count supports this clone. The CDR3 region is CASSDRTGELFF. In DNA, the CDR3 is TGCGCCAGCAGCGACCGGACCGGGGAGCTGTTTTTT. The chain carries TRBV5-1 and TRBJ2-2; D is unresolved. The V gene's germline CDR1 is SGHRS and CDR2 YFSETQ. The CDR3 totals 12 residues. V was pared by 4 bases and J by 5 bases, with 6 bases between.

This clone was picked up many times. The rearrangement uses TRBV29-1 and TRBJ1-1; D not resolved. CDR3 size: 13 residues. Germline V gene data show CDR1 as SQVTM and CDR2 as ANQGSEA. The V and J ends lost 6 bases and 3 bases respectively, with 14 bases between them. The CDR3 reads CSVTVGLDTEAFF. CDR3 in DNA: TGCAGCGTCACAGTAGGGTTAGACACTGAAGCTTTCTTT.

The V and J genes are TRBV18 and TRBJ1-4; TRBD1 is a possible D gene (5 bases). V dropped 6 bases and J dropped 6 bases, with 11 bases sitting between them. Germline values: CDR1 KGHSH, CDR2 LQKENI. This CDR3 contains 13 residues. This CDR3 reads CASSAGWDEKLFF. Written as DNA, the CDR3 is TGTGCCAGCTCTGCAGGGTGGGATGAAAAACTGTTTTTT.

The chain combines TRBV15 with TRBJ1-4; TRBD1 matches at 7 bases. The CDR3 runs 13 residues. V lost 5 bases, J lost 8 bases, and 5 bases stayed unmatched. Germline V gene data show CDR1 as LNHNV and CDR2 as YYDKDF (reference sequence). In DNA, the CDR3 is TGTGCCACCAGCCAGGGGGTCGGGGAAAAACTGTTTTTT. This encodes CATSQGVGEKLFF.

The rearrangement uses TRBV28 and TRBJ1-1, with TRBD1 as a possible D gene (5 bases). CDR1 MDHEN and CDR2 SYDVKM come from the germline V gene. Trimming removed 4 bases at V and 0 bases at J, with 9 bases between. CDR3 length: 14 amino acids. DNA of the CDR3: TGTGCCAGCAGTTCATGGACAATGAACACTGAAGCTTTCTTT. Translation gives CASSSWTMNTEAFF.

The chain employs TRBV7-8 and TRBJ2-1; 8 nucleotides match TRBD2. The germline V gene has CDR1 SGHVS and CDR2 FQNEAQ. Trimming removed 0 bases from V and 4 bases from J; junction bases left unmatched: 5. The CDR3 is made up of 16 amino acids. The CDR3 nucleotides are TGTGCCAGCAGCTTAGCGACCGGGACTAGTTACAATGAGCAGTTCTTC. It is translated as CASSLATGTSYNEQFF.